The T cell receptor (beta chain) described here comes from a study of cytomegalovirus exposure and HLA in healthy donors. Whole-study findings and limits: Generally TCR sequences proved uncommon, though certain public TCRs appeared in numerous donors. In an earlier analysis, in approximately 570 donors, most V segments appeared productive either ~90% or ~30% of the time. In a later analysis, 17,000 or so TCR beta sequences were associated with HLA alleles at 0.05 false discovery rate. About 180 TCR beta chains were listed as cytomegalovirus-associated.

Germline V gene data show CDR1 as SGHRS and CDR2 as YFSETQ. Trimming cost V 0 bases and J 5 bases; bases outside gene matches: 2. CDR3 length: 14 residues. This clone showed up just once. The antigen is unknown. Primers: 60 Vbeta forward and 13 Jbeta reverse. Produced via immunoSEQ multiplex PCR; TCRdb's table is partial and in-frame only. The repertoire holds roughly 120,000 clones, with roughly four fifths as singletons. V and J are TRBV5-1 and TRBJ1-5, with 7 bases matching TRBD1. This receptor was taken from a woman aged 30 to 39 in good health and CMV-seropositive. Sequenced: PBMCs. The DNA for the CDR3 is TGCGCCAGCAGCTTGGTAGGGGGCGATCAGCCCCAGCATTTT. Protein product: CASSLVGGDQPQHF.